This T cell receptor (beta chain) was sequenced for a study of tumor and adjacent non-tumor tissue in lung cancer (dated 2018 in TCRdb). Background on the whole study: Patients with adenocarcinoma (12), squamous cell carcinoma (2) and small cell lung cancer (1) were included in the cohort. Fewer than 35 paired specimens, one tumor and one normal lung sample per patient, were profiled by TCRbeta CDR3 sequencing. The roughly 15 enrolled patients, of whom 10 were men and 5 were women, were aged about 30 to 85 years and were diagnosed with TNM stage I to III disease. Bulk TCRbeta repertoires were compared between lung tumor tissue and matched distant non-tumor lung tissue obtained from roughly 16 lung cancer patients. In total, sequencing yielded 125,075,908 productive TCRbeta reads, which works out to an average of about 3.9 million reads per sample.

The library was prepared using multiplex PCR. Sequenced using an Illumina HiSeq 2500. TCRbeta libraries were constructed through three rounds of nested PCR with primers (Table S4) according to protocols adapted from ARM-PCR. PCR products of 200-500 bp were gel-excised and purified with the QIAquick gel extraction kit before sequencing. On the authors' methods: Reads were cleaned with Trimmomatic, merged with FLASH into complete CDR3 sequences, and assigned to V(D)J germline segments with MiTCR. Clonal diversity was calculated as the inverse Simpson's index using VDJtools. In-frame sequences without a premature stop codon were defined as productive reads. TCRdb reworked the public reads: Q25 trimming with fastp, MiXCR clone assembly, productive beta chains retained. Rows with a matching CDR3 protein are joined into one entry that keeps the most common DNA and genes. The V and J calls and clone size are TCRdb's, not the authors'. The sample table records about 110,000 distinct CDR3 sequences; around 82% of these occur just once. The ten largest account for approximately 24% of the sample.

Bulk unsorted tissue served as the source for RNA extraction, and RNA quality was assessed using a NanoDrop ND-1000 and an Agilent 2100. The donors were newly diagnosed lung cancer patients admitted for thoracic surgery in China from August to November 2014 who had not received prior chemotherapy. Patients with previous radiotherapy or chemotherapy, or with another concurrent cancer, were excluded from the study. Pieces of surgical tissue measuring about 1-2.1 cm3 were kept in RNAlater solution and held at -80 degrees C until needed. The germline V gene yields SQVTM for CDR1 and ANQGSEA for CDR2. The CDR3 starts with the cysteine, ends with the phenylalanine, and has 16 residues. The CDR3 DNA has 48 bases and is translated from base 1. Of note for this clonotype: There is no known antigen for this receptor. Qualities for individual bases were not recorded, and no much larger clone is one base off.

Overall results and qualifications from the work: The methods do not name the sequencing platform or mention unique molecular identifiers. Tumor tissue showed significantly greater TCR diversity (inverse Simpson) than normal lung tissue (approximately 430 vs 150, P = 0.0075, Mann-Whitney U test). The top 100 clones made up a significantly larger cumulative share of the repertoire in normal lung than in tumor tissue. Because peripheral blood was not sequenced, blood TCRbeta repertoires in the lung cancer patients of the study were not examined. With only about 16 patients in the cohort, the authors noted that larger samples and more detailed clinical data are needed. Significantly higher TCR diversity was found in younger patients, and higher tumor TCR diversity was associated with shorter overall and disease-free survival.

The rearrangement combines TRBV29-1 with TRBJ2-5; a tentative D call is TRBD1 (5 bases match). The sequencing sample was made of lung tumor tissue. The sequence came from a man between 65 and 79 years old with non-small cell lung cancer. The CDR3 here reads CIAKPYLQTDQETLYF. The sequence in DNA is TGCATCGCCAAGCCCTACCTCCAGACAGATCAAGAGACCCTATACTTC. This CDR3, with the reference TRBV29-1 and TRBJ2-5 proteins standing in past its ends, gives the full variable domain SAVISQKPSRDICQRGTSLTIQCQVDSQVTMMFWYRQQPGQSLTLIATANQGSEATYESGFVIDKFPISRPNLTFSTLTVSNMSPEDSSIYLCIAKPYLQTDQETLYFGPGTRLLVL.